The clone carrying this TCR beta chain occurred a few times. As yet, its antigen is unknown. Trimming at V came to 4 bases and at J to 6 bases, leaving 8 bases not matched to a gene. The CDR3 has 16 amino acids. Germline loops: CDR1 SGHTA, CDR2 FQGNSA. The sample comes from a study of vaccination and CD4 T cells after COVID-19. The overall study: Convalescent individuals numbered four females and six males, two being Hispanic. Following dose two, a median roughly 72 days (range 14 to 241) passed before post-vaccine samples were taken.

Treatment described: approximately 10-day PBMC culture with coronavirus spike peptide pools or control peptides (ViraFEST assay). ViraFEST expanded antigen-specific T cells with peptide pools, then sequenced TCRs. An Oncomine TCR Beta short-read assay was used to sequence the DNA from cultured CD4+ T cells. TCRdb processed the PCR reads anew with MiXCR; each CDR3 protein has one entry. The data contain 9,500 to 15,000 distinct CDR3 sequences, about 61% of them singletons. The V call is TRBV7-2, the J call TRBJ2-3, with 12 bases lining up with TRBD2. The TCR sequence derives from a human donor who had recovered from COVID-19. Sequenced material: CD4+ T cells from blood, cultured in vitro. CDR3 sequence reads: CASSSTRLAGVDTQYF. In DNA, the CDR3 is TGTGCCAGCAGCTCAACACGACTAGCGGGAGTGGATACGCAGTATTTT.